The 26 T cell receptor beta chains in this list originate from one sample, sequenced in a study of blood T cell repertoires in COVID-19. The method was immunoSEQ multiplex PCR; TCRdb's version includes in-frame clones alone and lacks a portion of them. Of about 320,000 clones in the sample, roughly nine tenths were seen once. Input material: PBMCs or T cells enriched from blood (not recorded which). These TCRs come from a man in his 60s who had recovered from COVID-19.

The chain has TRBV7-9 and TRBJ2-7; 7 bases are a match to TRBD1. The CDR3 loop spans 17 amino acids. J was trimmed by 2 bases and V by 4 bases; bases with no gene match: 14. From germline, CDR1 is SEHNR and CDR2 FQNEAQ (reference sequence). CDR3 residues: CASSYPVVHRGAYEQYF. The DNA for the CDR3 is TGTGCCAGCAGCTATCCGGTCGTGCACAGGGGCGCCTACGAGCAGTACTTC.

The chain combines TRBV24-1 with TRBJ1-2; a possible D gene is TRBD1 (6 bases). The CDR3 length is 14 residues. The germline V gene encodes CDR1 KGHDR and CDR2 SFDVKD. V shed 2 bases and J shed 1 base, with 7 bases lying between them. Here the CDR3 DNA reads TGTGCCACCAGTGATTACAGGGATAACTATGGCTACACCTTC. Its protein product is CATSDYRDNYGYTF.

The rearrangement links TRBV7-9 to TRBJ2-3, with TRBD2 identical over 7 bases. V gave up 5 bases and J gave up 6 bases; unmatched junction bases: 11. Germline CDR1 and CDR2: SEHNR and FQNEAQ (reference sequence). CDR3 size: 15 residues. The CDR3 sequence: CASSHLGGGGDTQYF. CDR3 DNA sequence: TGTGCCAGCAGCCACCTGGGGGGGGGTGGCGATACGCAGTATTTT.

The chain has TRBV6-5 and TRBJ1-2; D gene uncertain. Trimming stripped 6 bases from V and 4 bases from J, with 12 bases between. The CDR3 is 13 residues long. Germline lookup yields CDR1 MNHEY and CDR2 SVGAGI. DNA of the CDR3: TGTGCCAGCAGGCCTCGGGAACGCTATGGCTACACCTTC. This encodes CASRPRERYGYTF.

V usage is TRBV3-1 (or the pseudogene TRBV3-2) and J usage is TRBJ2-7, with D tentatively TRBD1 (6 bases). Germline CDR1 is LGHDT and CDR2 is YNNKEL (reference sequence). Trimming shortened V by 1 base and J by 1 base, and 14 bases separated the two germline ends. The length of the CDR3 is 16 residues. The CDR3 spells CASSQGGTRSSYEQYF. The DNA of the CDR3 is TGTGCCAGCAGCCAAGGTGGGACAAGATCTTCCTACGAGCAGTACTTC.

The rearrangement joins TRBV11-2 to TRBJ2-6; D might be TRBD1 (6 bases). Trimming removed 4 bases from V and 4 bases from J, with 17 bases in between. CDR3 length equals 17 residues. The V gene's germline CDR1 is SGHAT and CDR2 FQNNGV. In DNA, the CDR3 is TGTGCCAGCAGCTCGACAGGCCCCTCGGCAGGGGCCAACGTCCTGACTTTC. This gives the protein CASSSTGPSAGANVLTF.

This chain uses TRBV13 with TRBJ1-1; the D is unclear. The CDR3 has 15 residues. Germline values: CDR1 PRHDT, CDR2 FYEKMQ (reference sequence). V lost 1 base and J 9 bases, leaving 18 bases between the germline ends. CDR3 DNA sequence: TGTGCCAGCAGCTTAGAGGACGGGAGAGGGCCTAAAGCTTTCTTT. Amino acids: CASSLEDGRGPKAFF.

The V and J genes are TRBV6-1 and TRBJ1-5; the D is unclear. The CDR3 runs to 15 residues. The germline gives CDR1 MNHNS, CDR2 SASEGT. The ends were cut back, 1 base at V and 4 bases at J, with 11 bases in the middle. The CDR3 sequence: CASSEERGWNQPQHF. CDR3 coding DNA: TGTGCCAGCAGTGAAGAGCGCGGGTGGAATCAGCCCCAGCATTTT.

This clone appeared once. The V and J genes are TRBV6-5 and TRBJ2-7; 9 positions match TRBD2. Germline V CDR1 and CDR2: MNHEY, SVGAGI. V trimming: 5 bases; J trimming: 1 base; junction bases outside the gene matches: 3. This CDR3 is built from 14 residues. DNA of the CDR3: TGTGCCAGCAGTACGGCGGGAGGGTCCTACGAGCAGTACTTC. Translating gives CASSTAGGSYEQYF.

This chain joins TRBV30 and TRBJ2-3; D is ambiguous. Germline loops: CDR1 GTSNPN, CDR2 SVGIG (reference sequence). The CDR3 runs 16 residues. Trimming stripped 1 base from V and 3 bases from J, with 17 bases between. The CDR3 DNA is TGTGCCTGGAGTGCGTCCGTCTCGGGTAGAACAGATACGCAGTATTTT. Encoded protein: CAWSASVSGRTDTQYF.

This chain connects TRBV5-5 to TRBJ1-6; 8 nucleotides match TRBD1. V lost 4 bases and J lost 10; bases outside the gene matches: 10. The CDR3 contains 15 residues. Germline V gene data show CDR1 as SGHKS and CDR2 as YYEKEE (reference sequence). The CDR3 DNA is TGTGCCAGCAGCCCCCCCGGGACAGGTGAATCACCCCTCCACTTT. Encoded protein: CASSPPGTGESPLHF. The full variable domain, with the rest looked up from reference TRBV5-5 and TRBJ1-6, is DAGVTQSPTHLIKTRGQQVTLRCSPISGHKSVSWYQQVLGQGPQFIFQYYEKEERGRGNFPDRFSARQFPNYSSELNVNALLLGDSALYLCASSPPGTGESPLHFGNGTRLTVT.

This sequence joins TRBV19 and TRBJ1-5, with D uncertain. Germline CDR1 reads LNHDA; CDR2 reads SQIVND (reference sequence). The V end lost 5 bases, the J end lost 1 base, and 21 bases lay between the germline ends. This CDR3 has 18 residues. Written as DNA, the CDR3 is TGTGCCAGTAGTCTCTCTTTGGCAGGCAGGAGGAGCAATCAGCCCCAGCATTTT. Its translation: CASSLSLAGRRSNQPQHF.

The chain recombines TRBV15 with TRBJ1-1; no clear D gene. The germline V gene has CDR1 LNHNV and CDR2 YYDKDF (reference sequence). CDR3 length: 13 amino acids. V was shortened by 1 base and J by 4 bases, with 7 bases between the two germline ends. CDR3 sequence reads: CATSRVEGTEAFF. The DNA for the CDR3 is TGTGCCACCAGCAGAGTTGAGGGCACTGAAGCTTTCTTT.

The genes are TRBV11-2 and TRBJ1-1, with TRBD1 matching 8 bases. The V gene's germline CDR1 is SGHAT and CDR2 FQNNGV. The CDR3 is 13 amino acids. V gave up 3 bases and J gave up 5 bases; unmatched junction bases: 2. In DNA form, the CDR3 reads TGTGCCAGCAGCTTGACAGGGGTTACTGAAGCTTTCTTT. Translating gives CASSLTGVTEAFF.

V gene TRBV25-1 combines with J gene TRBJ1-4; D may be TRBD1 (6 bases). CDR3 length equals 18 residues. Per germline, CDR1 MGHDK and CDR2 SYGVNS. V lost 3 bases and J 7 bases, leaving 24 bases between the germline ends. CDR3 DNA sequence: TGTGCCAGCAGTGAGACCTGGGTGAGGGGGGGAGCAGGTGAAAAACTGTTTTTT. It codes for CASSETWVRGGAGEKLFF. The complete variable domain, with remaining parts taken from reference TRBV25-1 and TRBJ1-4, reads EADIYQTPRYLVIGTGKKITLECSQTMGHDKMYWYQQDPGMELHLIHYSYGVNSTEKGDLSSESTVSRIRTEHFPLTLESARPSHTSQYLCASSETWVRGGAGEKLFFGSGTQLSVL.

The chain couples TRBV4-1 to TRBJ1-4; D is uncertain. Germline V gene sequence: CDR1 MGHRA, CDR2 YSYEKL. V gave up 1 base and J gave up 6 bases, with 15 bases separating them. CDR3 length: 16 amino acids. The CDR3 here is CASSQGVRGSDEKLFF. In nucleotides, the CDR3 is TGCGCCAGCAGCCAAGGAGTCCGCGGATCAGATGAAAAACTGTTTTTT.

This chain joins TRBV3-1 (or the pseudogene TRBV3-2) and TRBJ2-1; tentatively, D is TRBD2 (5 bases). V lost 3 bases, J lost 8 bases, and 17 bases lay in between. The CDR3 contains 15 residues. Germline loops: CDR1 LGHDT, CDR2 YNNKEL (reference sequence). The CDR3 region is CASSQMSGSGDEQFF. CDR3 DNA: TGTGCCAGCAGCCAGATGAGTGGGAGTGGGGATGAGCAGTTCTTC.

The chain combines TRBV18 with TRBJ1-5, with D uncertain. V was pared by 3 bases and J by 0 bases, with 15 bases between. The CDR3 extends over 17 amino acids. Germline CDR1 reads KGHSH; CDR2 reads LQKENI. The CDR3 DNA follows: TGTGCCAGCTCACCCGGAGGAAGAATTAATAGCAATCAGCCCCAGCATTTT. It specifies CASSPGGRINSNQPQHF. The full variable domain, with the rest looked up from reference TRBV18 and TRBJ1-5, is NAGVMQNPRHLVRRRGQEARLRCSPMKGHSHVYWYRQLPEEGLKFMVYLQKENIIDESGMPKERFSAEFPKEGPSILRIQQVVRGDSAAYFCASSPGGRINSNQPQHFGDGTRLSIL.

The V gene is TRBV7-8, the J gene TRBJ2-1; perhaps TRBD2 as D (6 bases). The CDR3 is made up of 15 amino acids. The V gene lost 8 bases and the J gene lost 1 base, with 15 bases spanning the gap. Germline V lookup: CDR1 SGHVS, CDR2 FQNEAQ. CDR3 sequence (DNA): TGTGCCAGCCTGCCGCCGGGACTGTCCTACAATGAGCAGTTCTTC. Encoded protein: CASLPPGLSYNEQFF. Full variable domain (remainder filled in from reference TRBV7-8 and TRBJ2-1): GAGVSQSPRYKVAKRGQDVALRCDPISGHVSLFWYQQALGQGPEFLTYFQNEAQLDKSGLPSDRFFAERPEGSVSTLKIQRTQQEDSAVYLCASLPPGLSYNEQFFGPGTRLTVL.

This clone was picked up one time. The chain employs TRBV21-1 and TRBJ1-1. TRBV21-1 is shown as a pseudogene. This CDR3 region has 15 residues. The chain's CDR3 is CASSKDDRMNTEAFF. CDR3 nucleotide sequence: TGTGCCAGCAGCAAAGATGATAGAATGAACACTGAAGCTTTCTTT.

This chain uses TRBV2 with TRBJ2-4, with unresolved D. Germline V gene sequence: CDR1 SNHLY, CDR2 FYNNEI. The CDR3 is made up of 11 amino acids. Trimming cost V 11 bases and J 6 bases, with 11 bases left between them. For the CDR3, the DNA is TGTGCCTCACAGCAAGGAAACATTCAGTACTTC. Translated, it gives CASQQGNIQYF.

The chain carries TRBV7-9 and TRBJ1-2, with 9 bases that match TRBD1. Per germline, CDR1 SEHNR and CDR2 FQNEAQ (reference sequence). The CDR3 is 17 amino acids. V shed 5 bases, J shed 1 base, and the junction held 11 bases outside the gene matches. CDR3 sequence (DNA): TGTGCCAGCAGCGAAGCCCCCGGGACAGGGAATAACTATGGCTACACCTTC. The encoded protein is CASSEAPGTGNNYGYTF.

The genes are TRBV27 and TRBJ1-1; D not certain. Looked up from germline, CDR1 is MNHEY and CDR2 is SMNVEV (reference sequence). The CDR3 runs 14 residues. V was trimmed by 6 bases and J by 0 bases, leaving 11 bases between them. The CDR3 DNA reads TGTGCCAGCAGGCTGACAACGATGAACACTGAAGCTTTCTTT. This encodes CASRLTTMNTEAFF.

V and J are TRBV30 and TRBJ1-3; 8 nucleotides align to TRBD1. With 5 bases clipped from V and 0 bases from J, the junction kept 6 bases outside the gene matches. Germline V lookup: CDR1 GTSNPN, CDR2 SVGIG (reference sequence). The CDR3 covers 15 residues. The CDR3 region is CAWDRGIGSGNTIYF. The CDR3 DNA sequence: TGTGCCTGGGACAGGGGCATCGGCTCTGGAAACACCATATATTTT. Variable domain in full (rest from reference TRBV30 and TRBJ1-3): SQTIHQWPATLVQPVGSPLSLECTVEGTSNPNLYWYRQAAGRGLQLLFYSVGIGQISSEVPQNLSASRPQDRQFILSSKKLLLSDSGFYLCAWDRGIGSGNTIYFGEGSWLTVV.

The CDR3: CASSSRDRRTDTQYF. CDR3 bases: TGTGCCAGCAGTTCCCGTGACAGGCGCACAGATACGCAGTATTTT. The J gene is TRBJ2-3, the V gene TRBV6-5, with D possibly matching TRBD1 (6 bases). Germline V gene data show CDR1 as MNHEY and CDR2 as SVGAGI. The CDR3 loop spans 15 amino acids. V was trimmed by 4 bases and J by 1 base, leaving 12 bases between them.

This clone was counted a few times. CDR3 residues: CASRRDNSNTEAFF. The CDR3, as DNA: TGTGCCAGCAGACGGGACAATTCGAACACTGAAGCTTTCTTT. The genes are TRBV6-5 and TRBJ1-1; D possibly corresponds to TRBD1 (6 bases). Germline assignment: CDR1 MNHEY and CDR2 SVGAGI. The CDR3 runs to 14 residues. The V end lost 6 bases, the J end lost 1 base, and 12 bases lay between the germline ends.